The 7 T cell receptor beta chains given below trace back to one sample, sequenced in a study of CD8+CD57+ T cells in acquired aplastic anemia. The study profiled TCR beta VDJ and CDR3 using genomic DNA as template. TCRdb passed the reads through MiXCR, listing each CDR3 protein once. The sample shows 150,000 to 200,000 distinct CDR3 sequences, about 60% of them seen only once. What was sequenced was sorted CD4+, CD8+, or CD8+CD57+ T cells (not recorded which) from PBMCs. All receptors come from a human donor in good health.

This chain links TRBV2 with TRBJ1-2; 8 bases fit TRBD1. Germline CDR1 and CDR2: SNHLY and FYNNEI. V trimming: 4 bases; J trimming: 2 bases; junction bases outside the gene matches: 9. The CDR3 covers 16 residues. The CDR3 loop reads CASSALTGAKNYGYTF. CDR3 bases: TGTGCCAGCAGTGCTCTGACAGGGGCGAAAAACTATGGCTACACCTTC. Looking up the rest from reference TRBV2 and TRBJ1-2 gives the full variable domain: EPEVTQTPSHQVTQMGQEVILRCVPISNHLYFYWYRQILGQKVEFLVSFYNNEISEKSEIFDDQFSVERPDGSNFTLKIRSTKLEDSAMYFCASSALTGAKNYGYTFGSGTRLTVV.

This clonotype was counted a few times. This chain joins TRBV20-1 and TRBJ2-2; 10 nucleotides align to TRBD2. The trim removed 7 bases at V and 9 bases at J, leaving 5 bases unmatched. The CDR3 sequence is 12 residues long. Germline V gene data show CDR1 as DFQATT and CDR2 as SNEGSKA (reference sequence). CDR3: CSETSGCRELFF. The CDR3 nucleotides are TGCAGTGAGACTAGCGGGTGCCGGGAGCTGTTTTTT.

CDR3 protein: CASSLGPGTSGYEQYF. The DNA of the CDR3 is TGTGCCAGCAGCCTTGGCCCCGGGACTAGCGGCTACGAGCAGTACTTC. The gene calls are TRBV7-2 and TRBJ2-7; TRBD2 matches at 11 bases. This CDR3 region has 16 residues. V was clipped by 5 bases and J by 3 bases; unmatched bases: 9. Germline V gives CDR1 SGHTA, CDR2 FQGNSA.

With regard to this clonotype: A read error may explain this, as a much larger clone is one base away. The V gene is TRBV6-1, the J gene TRBJ2-3; the match to TRBD2 covers 10 bases. The CDR3 loop spans 15 amino acids. Per germline, CDR1 MNHNS and CDR2 SASEGT. The CDR3 here is CASSETSGYTDTQCF. The CDR3 DNA is TGTGCCAGCAGTGAGACTAGCGGGTACACAGATACGCAGTGTTTT.

The rearrangement joins TRBV7-8 to TRBJ2-2, with D tentatively TRBD1 or TRBD2 (6 bases each). The CDR3 runs to 15 residues. Germline V gives CDR1 SGHVS, CDR2 FQNEAQ. Deletions cut 4 bases from V and 3 bases from J, with 12 bases between. The CDR3, as DNA: TGTGCCAGCAGCTCCGGGGGCGGTTACACCGGGGAGCTGTTTTTT. Translated, it gives CASSSGGGYTGELFF.

The chain has TRBV6-5 and TRBJ1-6; TRBD1 agrees at 7 bases. Germline V gene lookup returns CDR1 MNHEY and CDR2 SVGAGI. V shed 5 bases and J 8 bases; nucleotides not matched to a gene: 9. The CDR3 has 15 amino acids. The CDR3 DNA reads TGTGCCAGCAGTCGGACTCAGGGGGGCGATTCACCCCTCCACTTT. Translating it yields CASSRTQGGDSPLHF.

V is TRBV20-1 and J is TRBJ2-3, with 8 positions matching TRBD2. This CDR3 region has 14 residues. CDR1 is DFQATT, CDR2 SNEGSKA, per germline (reference sequence). J was trimmed by 3 bases and V by 2 bases; bases with no gene match: 4. The CDR3 reads CSARRASGTDTQYF. In nucleotides, the CDR3 is TGCAGTGCTAGACGGGCTAGCGGGACAGATACGCAGTATTTT.